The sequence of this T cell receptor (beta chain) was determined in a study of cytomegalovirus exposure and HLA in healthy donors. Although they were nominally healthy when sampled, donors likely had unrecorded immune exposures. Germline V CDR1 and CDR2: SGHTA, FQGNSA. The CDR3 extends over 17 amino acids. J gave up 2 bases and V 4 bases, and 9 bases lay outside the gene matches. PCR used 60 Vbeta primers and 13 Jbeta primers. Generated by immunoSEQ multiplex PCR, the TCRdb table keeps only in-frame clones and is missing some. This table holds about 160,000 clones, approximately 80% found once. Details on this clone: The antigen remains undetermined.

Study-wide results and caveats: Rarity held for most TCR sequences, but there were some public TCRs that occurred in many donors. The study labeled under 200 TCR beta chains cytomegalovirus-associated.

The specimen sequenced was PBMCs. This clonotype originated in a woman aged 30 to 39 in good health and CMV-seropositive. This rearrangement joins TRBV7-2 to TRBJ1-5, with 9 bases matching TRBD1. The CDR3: CASSSGTGRWGNQPQHF. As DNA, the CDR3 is TGTGCCAGCAGCTCCGGGACAGGGCGCTGGGGCAATCAGCCCCAGCATTTT.